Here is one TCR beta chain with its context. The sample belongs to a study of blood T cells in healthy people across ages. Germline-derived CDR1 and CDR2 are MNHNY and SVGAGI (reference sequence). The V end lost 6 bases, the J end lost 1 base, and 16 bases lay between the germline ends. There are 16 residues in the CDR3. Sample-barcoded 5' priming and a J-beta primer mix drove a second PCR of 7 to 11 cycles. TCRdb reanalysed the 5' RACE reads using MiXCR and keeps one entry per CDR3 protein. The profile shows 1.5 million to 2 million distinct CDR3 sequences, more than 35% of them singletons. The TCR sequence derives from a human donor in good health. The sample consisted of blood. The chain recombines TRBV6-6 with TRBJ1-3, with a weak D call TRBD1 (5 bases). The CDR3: CASSRSTGGSGNTIYF. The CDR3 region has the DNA TGTGCCAGCAGCCGGTCTACCGGGGGGTCTGGAAACACCATATATTTT.